Given below is one TCR beta chain in context. Its matching antigen is unknown. The read ends 3 residues before the CDR3 terminus; that terminus is restored from the germline J gene. Germline assignment: CDR1 SGHTA and CDR2 FQGNSA. The CDR3 covers 14 residues. This specimen belongs to a study of T cell clonality in common variable immunodeficiency. Whole-study findings and limits: Authors noted CVID clonality's cause needs subpopulation repertoire sequencing. Compared with healthy controls, CVID subjects showed increased TCRbeta clonality, mostly in about a third. Reportedly, TCR beta sequences from common variable immunodeficiency showed fewer deletions and N-nucleotide insertions.

No CVID subject was ill or on immunomodulatory drugs when sampled. This table comes from immunoSEQ multiplex PCR, and its TCRdb copy is limited to in-frame clones, with some not included. This repertoire lists 15,000 to 20,000 clones without singletons; 10% to 15% sits in the top ten. This sequence originates from a human donor with common variable immunodeficiency. The sample consisted of peripheral blood mononuclear cells. The V and J genes are TRBV7-2 and TRBJ1-2, with TRBD1 matching over 7 bases. The chain's CDR3 is CASSLAVAGGGYTF. The CDR3 bases that were read are TGTGCCAGCAGCTTAGCGGTGGCAGGGGGAGGC.